A selection of T cell receptor beta chains follows, all from one sample in a study of molecular identifiers for immune sequencing clone quantification. One entry per CDR3 protein, called by TCRdb with MiXCR from the PCR reads. The repertoire holds 85,000 to 90,000 distinct CDR3 sequences, with approximately 23% as singletons. The sample was naive CD8+ T cells from blood, with Jurkat cell RNA spiked in. Receptors were obtained from a human donor in good health. Some libraries in this study had Jurkat cell RNA spiked in. The CDR3 runs from the conserved cysteine through the conserved F or W. The D gene is left open where the match is weak. The size entry is marked missing in some rows and otherwise reads once, few, many or a size class.

13	.	TRBV6-5	many	TRBJ1-4	TGTGCCAGCAGTTACTCCTGGAGTGAAAAACTGTTTTTT	CASSYSWSEKLFF
17	.	TRBV6-2/TRBV6-3	many	TRBJ2-7	TGTGCCAGCAGTTCCCTCGACGCAGTCGGTAGTGGTCACGAGCAGTACTTC	CASSSLDAVGSGHEQYF
13	.	TRBV13	.	TRBJ2-5	TGTGCCAGCAGCTTAGGGATTGGGGAGACCCAGTACTTC	CASSLGIGETQYF
14	.	TRBV12-5	many	TRBJ1-1	TGTGCTAGTGGTCCGTCCCTTAAGTTTGACGAAGCTTTCTTT	CASGPSLKFDEAFF
12	.	TRBV6-6	few	TRBJ1-1	TGTGCCAGCAGTTACACTGTACAAGAAGCTTTCTTT	CASSYTVQEAFF
15	TRBD1	TRBV12-3/TRBV12-4	few	TRBJ2-2	TGTGCCAGTATGCCGGGACAGGGGGACACCGGGGAGCTGTTTTTT	CASMPGQGDTGELFF
14	.	TRBV27	few	TRBJ2-6	TGTGCCAGCAGTTTCGTCTCTGGGGCCAACGTCCTGACTTTC	CASSFVSGANVLTF
15	.	TRBV28	many	TRBJ2-5	TGTGCCAGCACCCAACAGGGCGCAGGAGTAGAGACCCAGTACTTC	CASTQQGAGVETQYF
13	.	TRBV6-2/TRBV6-3	few	TRBJ1-5	TGTGCCAGCGCTCAACCTCCCGATCAGCCCCAGCATTTT	CASAQPPDQPQHF
13	.	TRBV12-5	few	TRBJ2-1	TGTGCTAGTGTAAATCAGATGGAAAATGAGCAGTTCTTC	CASVNQMENEQFF
13	.	TRBV6-2/TRBV6-3	many	TRBJ2-5	TGTGCCAGCAGGGGGACATTCGAAGAGACCCAGTACTTC	CASRGTFEETQYF
17	TRBD1	TRBV19	.	TRBJ2-3	TGTGCCAGTAGTATCTCTTTGGGACAGTTACCCACAGATACGCAGTATTTT	CASSISLGQLPTDTQYF
17	.	TRBV12-3/TRBV12-4	.	TRBJ1-1	TGTGCCAGCAGTTTAATAGAGGGGGGCTTCCCGGGAACTGAAGCTTTCTTT	CASSLIEGGFPGTEAFF
14	.	TRBV27	.	TRBJ2-7	TGTGCCAGCAGTTTTACAGGGGGGGCCTACGAGCAGTACTTC	CASSFTGGAYEQYF
13	TRBD1	TRBV7-9	few	TRBJ1-1	TGTGCCAGCACCCTGGGACAGCGGTTGGAAGCTTTCTTT	CASTLGQRLEAFF
16	.	TRBV7-6	.	TRBJ2-3	TGTGTCAGCAGCTTAGGGTCCGACAGGGACTTGGATACGCAGTATTTT	CVSSLGSDRDLDTQYF
13	.	TRBV19	many	TRBJ2-7	TGTGCCAGTAGTCCACAGGACAGCTACGAGCAGTACTTC	CASSPQDSYEQYF
12	.	TRBV7-9	.	TRBJ2-1	TGTGCCAGCAGCCCAGACGAAAATGAGCAGTTCTTC	CASSPDENEQFF
17	.	TRBV27	many	TRBJ2-7	TGTGCCAGCAGTCTCTTACCCGGGACAAGGGCCTTCGGGGAGCAGTACTTC	CASSLLPGTRAFGEQYF
16	.	TRBV4-3	many	TRBJ1-2	TGCGCCAGCAGCCAAGGAGCGAGTAAGTCGAGTTACGGCTACACCTTC	CASSQGASKSSYGYTF
16	.	TRBV19	few	TRBJ2-1	TGTGCCAGTAGTATCTCGGGGGCAGGGTACAACAATGAGCAGTTCTTC	CASSISGAGYNNEQFF
11	TRBD1	TRBV30	many	TRBJ2-1	TGTGCCTGGAGTTGGGACAGTGAGCAGTTCTTC	CAWSWDSEQFF
18	.	TRBV28	many	TRBJ2-5	TGTGCCAGCAGCCCTCGGAGGAGTCAGGCCATACACCAAGAGACCCAGTACTTC	CASSPRRSQAIHQETQYF
12	.	TRBV19	many	TRBJ2-7	TGTGCCAGTAGTGCCCCGTTTGGGGCCCATCACTTC	CASSAPFGAHHF
12	.	TRBV30	.	TRBJ2-7	TGTGCCTGGAGTGTACGAGGGTTCGAGCAGTACTTC	CAWSVRGFEQYF
15	TRBD2	TRBV5-4	few	TRBJ2-3	TGTGCCAGCAGCTTGATCGGACTAGGTGCAGATACGCAGTATTTT	CASSLIGLGADTQYF
17	.	TRBV4-3	.	TRBJ2-5	TGCGCCAGCAGCCAAGGGATTGTCCAGATAAAACAAGAGACCCAGTACTTC	CASSQGIVQIKQETQYF
14	.	TRBV6-4	.	TRBJ2-7	TGTGCCAGCAGTGACCAGAGGAGCTACTACGAGCAGTACTTC	CASSDQRSYYEQYF
16	.	TRBV4-1	many	TRBJ2-2	TGCGCCAGCAGCCAAGAAGATGAGACGGTATTCGGGGAGCTGTTTTTT	CASSQEDETVFGELFF